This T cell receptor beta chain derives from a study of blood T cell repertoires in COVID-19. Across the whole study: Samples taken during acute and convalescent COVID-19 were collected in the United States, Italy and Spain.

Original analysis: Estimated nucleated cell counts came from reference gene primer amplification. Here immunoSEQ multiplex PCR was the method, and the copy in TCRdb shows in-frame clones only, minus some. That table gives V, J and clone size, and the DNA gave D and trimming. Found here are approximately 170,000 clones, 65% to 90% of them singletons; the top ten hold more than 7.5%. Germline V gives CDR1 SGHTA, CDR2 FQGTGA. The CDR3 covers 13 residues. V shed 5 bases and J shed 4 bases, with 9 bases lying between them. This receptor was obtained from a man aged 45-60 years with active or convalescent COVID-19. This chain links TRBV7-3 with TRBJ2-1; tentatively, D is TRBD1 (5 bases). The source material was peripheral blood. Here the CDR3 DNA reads TGTGCCAGCAGCCCGCGACAGTACAATGAGCAGTTCTTC. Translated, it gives CASSPRQYNEQFF.